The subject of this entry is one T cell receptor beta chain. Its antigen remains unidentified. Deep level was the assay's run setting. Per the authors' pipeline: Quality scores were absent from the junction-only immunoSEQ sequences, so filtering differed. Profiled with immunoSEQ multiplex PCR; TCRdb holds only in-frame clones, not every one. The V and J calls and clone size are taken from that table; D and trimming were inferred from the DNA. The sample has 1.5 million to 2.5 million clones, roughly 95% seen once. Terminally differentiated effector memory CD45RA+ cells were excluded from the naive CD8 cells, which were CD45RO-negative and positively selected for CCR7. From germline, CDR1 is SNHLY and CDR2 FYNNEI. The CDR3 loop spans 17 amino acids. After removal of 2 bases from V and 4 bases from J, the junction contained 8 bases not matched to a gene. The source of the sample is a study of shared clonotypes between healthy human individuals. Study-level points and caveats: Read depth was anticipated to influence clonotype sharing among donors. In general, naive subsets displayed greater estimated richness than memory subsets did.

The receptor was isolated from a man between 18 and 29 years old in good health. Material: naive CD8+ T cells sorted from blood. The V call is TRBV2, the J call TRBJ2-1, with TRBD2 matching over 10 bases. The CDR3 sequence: CASSEQASGSSYNEQFF. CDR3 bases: TGTGCCAGCAGTGAACAGGCTAGCGGGAGTTCATACAATGAGCAGTTCTTC.